These 19 T cell receptor beta chains share one sample of origin, sequenced in a study of blood T cell repertoires in COVID-19. The method was immunoSEQ multiplex PCR; TCRdb's version includes in-frame clones alone and lacks a portion of them. Of approximately 90,000 clones listed, over 70% are singletons. The sequencing sample was made of peripheral blood. These receptors originate from a man between 60 and 75 years old with acute or convalescent COVID-19.

This rearrangement joins TRBV6-2 or TRBV6-3 to TRBJ2-4; 10 positions agree with TRBD1. This CDR3 comprises 17 residues. The V gene end was trimmed by 0 bases and the J gene end by 2 bases; junction bases not matched to a gene: 4. Per the germline V gene, CDR1 is MNHEY and CDR2 is SVGEGT. Here the CDR3 reads CASSYSGGQGTKNIQYF. The CDR3 nucleotides read TGTGCCAGCAGTTACTCCGGGGGACAGGGGACCAAAAACATTCAGTACTTC.

This clone showed up just a few times. The chain recombines TRBV19 with TRBJ1-2, with 8 bases identical to TRBD1. The junction had 4 bases not matched to a gene; V was cut back by 0 bases and J by 7 bases. This CDR3 spans 14 amino acids. CDR1 and CDR2 from the germline V gene are LNHDA and SQIVND (reference sequence). The CDR3 region is CASSIDRGRGGYTF. The CDR3 nucleotides are TGTGCCAGTAGTATAGACAGGGGGCGAGGTGGCTACACCTTC.

This clone occurred once. This chain connects TRBV28 to TRBJ1-4; tentatively, D is TRBD1 (5 bases). The CDR3 spans 16 residues. The ends were cut back, 2 bases at V and 2 bases at J, with 12 bases in the middle. Germline-derived CDR1 and CDR2 are MDHEN and SYDVKM. CDR3 nucleotide sequence: TGTGCCAGCAGTTTAGCCCAGGGTTGGACTAATGAAAAACTGTTTTTT. The encoded protein is CASSLAQGWTNEKLFF. The full variable domain, rest sourced from reference TRBV28 and TRBJ1-4, is DVKVTQSSRYLVKRTGEKVFLECVQDMDHENMFWYRQDPGLGLRLIYFSYDVKMKEKGDIPEGYSVSREKKERFSLILESASTNQTSMYLCASSLAQGWTNEKLFFGSGTQLSVL.

The gene calls are TRBV11-3 and TRBJ2-7; a possible D gene is TRBD2 (5 bases). Germline V lookup: CDR1 SGHNT, CDR2 YENEEA. CDR3 length equals 13 residues. Trimming cost V 5 bases and J 7 bases, with 15 bases left between them. CDR3 sequence (DNA): TGTGCCAGCAGCGCCGACCCTCCGGGGGAGCAGTACTTC. This translates into CASSADPPGEQYF.

This clone was detected a few times. This chain links TRBV11-2 with TRBJ1-2, with D unresolved. This CDR3 comprises 15 residues. CDR1 and CDR2 from the germline V gene are SGHAT and FQNNGV. Trimming stripped 5 bases from V and 4 bases from J, with 17 bases between. The DNA of the CDR3 is TGTGCCAGCAGCCCCAATGGAGGGCATGGCTATGGCTACACCTTC. It encodes CASSPNGGHGYGYTF.

This chain uses TRBV20-1 with TRBJ1-2, with D tentatively TRBD1 (5 bases). Germline V gene sequence: CDR1 DFQATT, CDR2 SNEGSKA (reference sequence). The CDR3 consists of 12 residues. V shed 3 bases and J shed 7 bases, with 12 bases lying between them. The CDR3 is CSASPQGGGYTF. The CDR3 coding sequence is TGCAGTGCTAGTCCCCAGGGCGGTGGCTACACCTTC.

The chain recombines TRBV6-6 with TRBJ1-4, with D tentatively TRBD1 (6 bases). Germline loops: CDR1 MNHNY, CDR2 SVGAGI (reference sequence). The CDR3 runs to 15 residues. Deletions cut 6 bases from V and 6 bases from J, with 17 bases between. CDR3 in DNA: TGTGCCAGCAGGACCCCAGGCAGGGGTTATGAAAAACTGTTTTTT. This codes for CASRTPGRGYEKLFF.

The chain has TRBV5-1 and TRBJ2-1; perhaps TRBD2 as D (6 bases). The CDR3 totals 16 residues. With 0 bases removed from V and 6 bases from J, the gap between germline ends came to 16 bases. Germline lookup yields CDR1 SGHRS and CDR2 YFSETQ. CDR3 region: CASSLARGTDINEQFF. Written as DNA, the CDR3 is TGCGCCAGCAGCTTGGCCCGTGGGACTGACATCAATGAGCAGTTCTTC.

Only a few counts were recorded for this clone. The chain links TRBV6-5 to TRBJ1-1, with D possibly being TRBD1 (5 bases). The CDR3 runs to 14 residues. V shed 5 bases and J shed 6 bases, with 16 bases lying between them. The germline CDR1 and CDR2 sequences are MNHEY and SVGAGI. CDR3 protein: CASSPGQPSSEAFF. The CDR3 DNA follows: TGTGCCAGCAGTCCAGGACAACCAAGCTCTGAAGCTTTCTTT.

The chain links TRBV29-1 to TRBJ1-1; 9 nucleotides line up with TRBD1. CDR3 size: 13 residues. The V and J ends lost 6 bases and 4 bases, in that order; junction bases with no gene match: 6. From germline, CDR1 is SQVTM and CDR2 ANQGSEA. CDR3 amino acids: CSVRDRVLTEAFF. CDR3 bases: TGCAGCGTCCGGGACAGGGTTCTCACTGAAGCTTTCTTT.

The chain combines TRBV7-2 with TRBJ1-1; weak D call: TRBD1 (5 bases). Deletions cut 3 bases from V and 7 bases from J, with 15 bases between. Germline lookup yields CDR1 SGHTA and CDR2 FQGNSA. The CDR3 has 14 amino acids. CDR3 region: CASSFVTEGGEAFF. The CDR3 DNA sequence: TGTGCCAGCAGCTTCGTGACAGAGGGAGGTGAAGCTTTCTTT.

This chain connects TRBV7-2 to TRBJ2-1; 8 bases fit TRBD2. Germline values: CDR1 SGHTA, CDR2 FQGNSA. The CDR3 contains 15 residues. V lost 6 bases and J lost 0; bases outside the gene matches: 4. The CDR3 sequence: CASSFGRASYNEQFF. CDR3 DNA: TGTGCCAGCAGTTTCGGGAGGGCCTCCTACAATGAGCAGTTCTTC.

The V and J genes are TRBV19 and TRBJ2-5; TRBD1 aligns across 7 bases. The germline V gene encodes CDR1 LNHDA and CDR2 SQIVND (reference sequence). The length of the CDR3 is 13 residues. After removal of 6 bases from V and 5 bases from J, the junction contained 6 bases not matched to a gene. The CDR3 sequence is CASSETGTETQYF. CDR3 bases: TGTGCCAGTAGCGAGACAGGGACCGAGACCCAGTACTTC.

V usage is TRBV28 and J usage is TRBJ1-6; 9 bases align to TRBD1. V lost 5 bases, J lost 7 bases, and 6 bases stayed unmatched. Germline values: CDR1 MDHEN, CDR2 SYDVKM. The CDR3 contains 15 residues. The CDR3 protein is CASSTGQGPNSPLHF. The CDR3 coding sequence is TGTGCCAGCAGTACGGGACAGGGCCCAAATTCACCCCTCCACTTT.

This clone showed up just a few times. V is TRBV2 and J is TRBJ1-3; D is possibly TRBD1 (6 bases). Germline assignment: CDR1 SNHLY and CDR2 FYNNEI. The CDR3 contains 13 residues. Trimming shortened V by 7 bases and J by 2 bases, and 9 bases separated the two germline ends. CDR3: CASKGDPGNTIYF. The CDR3 region has the DNA TGTGCCAGCAAGGGGGACCCTGGAAACACCATATATTTT.

V gene TRBV3-1 (or the pseudogene TRBV3-2) combines with J gene TRBJ1-5, with a weak D call TRBD1 (6 bases). Germline CDR1 LGHDT, CDR2 YNNKEL (reference sequence). Deletions cut 1 base from V and 15 bases from J, with 16 bases between. CDR3 length: 13 residues. The CDR3 protein is CASSQARDKGLHF. The DNA for the CDR3 is TGTGCCAGCAGCCAAGCTCGGGACAAGGGCTTGCATTTT.

The gene calls are TRBV9 and TRBJ1-3; D possibly corresponds to TRBD1 (6 bases). CDR3 length equals 16 residues. V gave up 4 bases and J gave up 7 bases, with 21 bases separating them. The germline gives CDR1 SGDLS, CDR2 YYNGEE. The CDR3 protein is CASSSSQGPQRNTIYF. CDR3 nucleotides: TGTGCCAGCAGCTCCTCACAGGGACCCCAGCGGAACACCATATATTTT.

The V and J genes are TRBV10-3 and TRBJ1-5; the match to TRBD1 covers 10 bases. V lost 2 bases to trimming and J lost 6 bases; unmatched junction nucleotides: 4. Germline CDR1 ENHRY, CDR2 SYGVKD. CDR3 length equals 15 residues. The CDR3 protein is CAISEAGTGAQPQHF. In DNA form, the CDR3 reads TGTGCCATCAGTGAGGCCGGGACAGGGGCTCAGCCCCAGCATTTT.

This chain uses TRBV19 with TRBJ2-1; 8 bases fit TRBD1. J was trimmed by 9 bases and V by 5 bases; bases with no gene match: 9. Germline values: CDR1 LNHDA, CDR2 SQIVND (reference sequence). The CDR3 length is 14 residues. This CDR3 is CASSHRGASVEQFF. CDR3 bases: TGTGCCAGTAGTCACAGGGGGGCCTCAGTTGAGCAGTTCTTC. Based on the CDR3 plus reference TRBV19 and TRBJ2-1, the full variable domain is DGGITQSPKYLFRKEGQNVTLSCEQNLNHDAMYWYRQDPGQGLRLIYYSQIVNDFQKGDIAEGYSVSREKKESFPLTVTSAQKNPTAFYLCASSHRGASVEQFFGPGTRLTVL.